The T cell receptor beta chain described here comes from a study of shared clonotypes between healthy human individuals. Study-wide context: The cohort comprised a couple of women and a few men. Their ages spanned 18 to 49 years.

Per the study methods: Junction-only sequences produced by ImmunoSEQ had no quality scores, so filtering differed. Profiled with immunoSEQ multiplex PCR; TCRdb holds only in-frame clones, not every one. Clonal size and the V and J genes are those of that table, whereas D and trimming came from the DNA. The sample consists of about 520,000 clones, around 73% of them appearing once. Unsorted samples used some 90 million PBMCs for genomic DNA. As concerns this clone: Its antigen is unidentified. This could be a read error, since a much larger clone is one nucleotide away.

CDR1 and CDR2 (germline): SGHRS, YFSETQ. The J segment lost 5 bases and the V segment lost 7 bases, leaving 7 bases of the junction unmatched. CDR3 length: 13 amino acids. General study points: Among donors, the sharing of clonotypes was expected to be influenced by sequencing depth.

This chain joins TRBV5-1 and TRBJ2-5; 8 bases are a match to TRBD2. The material sequenced was PBMCs. The receptor comes from a woman in her forties in good health. Some clones in this sample may be carry-over from other donors' samples. The DNA of the CDR3 is TGCGCCAGCTGGGAAGGCGGGAGGGAGACCCAGTACTTC. Its translation: CASWEGGRETQYF.